Listed below are T cell receptor beta chains from one sample, sequenced in a study of healthy donors' naive CD4 and CD8 T cells. TCRdb independently ran MiXCR on the reads; one entry per CDR3 protein. The profile shows 180,000 or so distinct CDR3 sequences, about 76% of them singletons. The sequencing sample was made of naive CD4+ and CD8+ T cells sorted from blood, pooled from several donors. The receptors shown here come from a pool of human donors in good health; the sample pools cells from several healthy donors. The CDR3 runs from the conserved cysteine through the conserved F or W. Fields, in order: J gene, V gene, D gene, clone size, CDR3 DNA, CDR3 protein. A D gene is named only where the DNA matches it firmly. Some rows mark clone size as missing; the rest say once, few, many or name a class of expanded clone.

TRBJ1-2 TRBV13 TRBD1 - TGTGCCAGCAGCGGACAGGGACTCTATGGCTACACCTTC CASSGQGLYGYTF
TRBJ2-1 TRBV29-1 TRBD2 - TGCAGCGTAGCGGGAGGGCCTAATGAGCAGTTCTTC CSVAGGPNEQFF
TRBJ1-6 TRBV19 - - TGTGCCAGTAGTGCCCGGTATAATTCACCCCTCCACTTT CASSARYNSPLHF
TRBJ2-7 TRBV19 - few TGTGCCAGTAGTATAAAGGGATCGTCCTACGAGCAGTACTTC CASSIKGSSYEQYF
TRBJ2-7 TRBV7-9 - - TGTGCCAGCAGCCCGCTGGCAGGGCAATACGAGCAGTACTTC CASSPLAGQYEQYF
TRBJ1-6 TRBV12-3/TRBV12-4 - few TGTGCCAGCAGGGAGGGGCGTGACTATAATTCACCCCTCCACTTT CASREGRDYNSPLHF
TRBJ2-5 TRBV5-6 - - TGTGCCAGCAGCCTAATAATGAAGGAGACCCAGTACTTC CASSLIMKETQYF
TRBJ1-2 TRBV19 TRBD1 - TGTGCCAGTAGCCTCACTCGATCAGACAGGGGATATTCGGGCTACACCTTC CASSLTRSDRGYSGYTF
TRBJ2-7 TRBV29-1 TRBD1 - TGCAGCGTGGACAGGGAGAAAGGGGAGCAGTACTTC CSVDREKGEQYF
TRBJ1-1 TRBV4-3 - - TGCGCCAGCAGCCAGGAGGGAAGGGCTGAAGCTTTCTTT CASSQEGRAEAFF
TRBJ1-1 TRBV19 TRBD1 few TGTGCCAGTAGTACCCGACAGGGTGAAGCTTTCTTT CASSTRQGEAFF
TRBJ2-6 TRBV6-5 - once TGTGCCAGCAGTTACTCCGTGACAGGAAGCTCTGGGGCCAACGTCCTGACTTTC CASSYSVTGSSGANVLTF
TRBJ1-1 TRBV12-3/TRBV12-4 - - TGTGCCAGCAGTATCTCCGACAGAACGAACACTGAAGCTTTCTTT CASSISDRTNTEAFF
TRBJ1-1 TRBV30 - - TGTGCCTGGGCGATGAACACTGAAGCTTTCTTT CAWAMNTEAFF
TRBJ1-5 TRBV5-6 - - TGTGCCAGCAGCTCCCAAAAGCCCCAGCATTTT CASSSQKPQHF
TRBJ2-1 TRBV5-4 - - TGTGCCAGCAGCCCGACTAGATACAATGAGCAGTTCTTC CASSPTRYNEQFF
TRBJ1-1 TRBV27 - - TGTGCCAGCAGTTCATATGATTACACTGAAGCTTTCTTT CASSSYDYTEAFF
TRBJ1-2 TRBV19 TRBD1 - TGTGCCACTAGCTGGACAGGCTATGGCTACACCTTC CATSWTGYGYTF
TRBJ2-1 TRBV29-1 TRBD2 - TGCAGCGCCAATAGCGGGGCCTACAATGAGCAGTTCTTC CSANSGAYNEQFF